The 11 T cell receptor beta chains given below trace back to one sample, sequenced in a study of T cell changes during pregnancy in multiple sclerosis (dated by TCRdb to about 2019). The library was prepared using the immunoSEQ multiplex PCR assay. Here the immuneACCESS table is served through TCRdb, limited to in-frame sequences with V and J called. Missing clones are a known gap in these copies; in checked studies unresolved V genes cover under half, and the rest lacks a known reason. Across this sample there are tens of thousands of clones, with 92% seen only once. The ten top clones hold roughly 0.2% of the sample. The sample here was CD4+ T cells from peripheral blood mononuclear cells, taken in the second trimester of pregnancy. The receptors here all came from a female donor with multiple sclerosis, enrolled in a pregnancy study.

This chain uses TRBV7-9 with TRBJ2-5; D might be TRBD1 (6 bases). The CDR3 runs 13 residues. Germline CDR1 and CDR2: SEHNR and FQNEAQ (reference sequence). Trimming pared 5 bases from V and 5 bases from J, leaving 12 bases between. The CDR3 coding sequence is TGTGCCAGCAGCCCGGGACAATACGAGACCCAGTACTTC. It translates to CASSPGQYETQYF. The whole variable domain, remainder taken from reference TRBV7-9 and TRBJ2-5, is DTGVSQNPRHKITKRGQNVTFRCDPISEHNRLYWYRQTLGQGPEFLTYFQNEAQLEKSRLLSDRFSAERPKGSFSTLEIQRTEQGDSAMYLCASSPGQYETQYFGPGTRLLVL.

This chain uses TRBV19 with TRBJ1-5; D possibly corresponds to TRBD1 (6 bases). Germline CDR1 and CDR2: LNHDA and SQIVND (reference sequence). This CDR3 spans 13 amino acids. The germline V and J ends were trimmed by 7 bases and 3 bases, with 10 bases remaining between them. CDR3 amino acids: CASMGQINQPQHF. In DNA form, the CDR3 reads TGTGCCAGTATGGGACAAATCAATCAGCCCCAGCATTTT.

The chain has TRBV5-5 and TRBJ1-1, with 7 bases identical to TRBD1. The CDR3 extends over 14 amino acids. CDR1 is SGHKS and CDR2 is YYEKEE in the germline V gene (reference sequence). V dropped 4 bases and J dropped 3; count of bases not matched to a gene: 6. The CDR3 nucleotides are TGTGCCAGCAGCAGGACGACAGGGTACACTGAAGCTTTCTTT. Its protein is CASSRTTGYTEAFF.

This clone was counted once. This sequence joins TRBV29-1 and TRBJ2-2; TRBD1 might be the D (5 bases). V dropped 2 bases and J dropped 4 bases, with 11 bases sitting between them. Germline-derived CDR1 and CDR2 are SQVTM and ANQGSEA. The CDR3 spans 14 residues. CDR3 sequence: CSVESGIFTGELFF. CDR3 coding DNA: TGCAGCGTTGAATCAGGGATTTTCACCGGGGAGCTGTTTTTT.

This sequence joins TRBV30 and TRBJ1-4; no clear D gene. Germline V lookup: CDR1 GTSNPN, CDR2 SVGIG (reference sequence). The CDR3 contains 14 residues. With 0 bases removed from V and 4 bases from J, the gap between germline ends came to 9 bases. The CDR3 DNA reads as TGTGCCTGGAGTGTAGGAGGGTTTAATGAAAAACTGTTTTTT. Translation gives CAWSVGGFNEKLFF.

V and J are TRBV21-1 and TRBJ2-1; TRBD2, the D gene given by the table, was not confirmed from the DNA. TRBV21-1 is marked as a pseudogene. The CDR3 consists of 15 residues. The CDR3 reads CASSKHPGFVNEQFF. CDR3 nucleotides: TGTGCCAGCAGCAAACACCCGGGGTTCGTCAATGAGCAGTTCTTC.

This sequence joins TRBV5-1 and TRBJ2-3, with 7 nucleotides matching TRBD1. CDR1 and CDR2 from the germline V gene are SGHRS and YFSETQ. With 5 bases clipped from V and 0 bases from J, the junction kept 9 bases outside the gene matches. The length of the CDR3 is 16 residues. The CDR3 region has the DNA TGCGCCAGCAGACCTACGACAGGGTCTAGCACAGATACGCAGTATTTT. Translating it yields CASRPTTGSSTDTQYF.

The rearrangement links TRBV5-5 to TRBJ2-4; no clear D gene. V was pared by 0 bases and J by 0 bases, with 4 bases between. Germline loops: CDR1 SGHKS, CDR2 YYEKEE (reference sequence). The CDR3 length is 14 residues. CDR3 in amino acids: CASSLELAKNIQYF. CDR3 coding DNA: TGTGCCAGCAGCTTGGAACTAGCCAAAAACATTCAGTACTTC.

The rearrangement uses TRBV7-2 and TRBJ2-7; TRBD1 agrees at 9 bases. Unmatched junction bases numbered 15, after V lost 5 bases and J lost 7 bases. Germline CDR1 is SGHTA and CDR2 is FQGNSA. The CDR3 runs to 16 residues. The CDR3 region is CASSTATGGRAREQYF. CDR3 bases: TGTGCCAGCAGCACCGCGACAGGGGGTAGGGCCAGGGAGCAGTACTTC.

V and J are TRBV30 and TRBJ1-3, with 8 positions matching TRBD1. Trimming removed 2 bases from V and 0 bases from J; junction bases left unmatched: 3. CDR3 length: 15 amino acids. The germline V gene encodes CDR1 GTSNPN and CDR2 SVGIG (reference sequence). The CDR3 is CAWSTGGPSGNTIYF. CDR3 DNA sequence: TGTGCCTGGAGTACAGGGGGACCCTCTGGAAACACCATATATTTT. Drawing the rest from reference TRBV30 and TRBJ1-3, the complete variable domain is SQTIHQWPATLVQPVGSPLSLECTVEGTSNPNLYWYRQAAGRGLQLLFYSVGIGQISSEVPQNLSASRPQDRQFILSSKKLLLSDSGFYLCAWSTGGPSGNTIYFGEGSWLTVV.

V usage is TRBV28 and J usage is TRBJ1-4, with 8 nucleotides matching TRBD1. The CDR3 runs to 16 residues. Per the germline V gene, CDR1 is MDHEN and CDR2 is SYDVKM. V lost 3 bases, J lost 2 bases, and 5 bases stayed unmatched. The CDR3 sequence: CASSFHRGATNEKLFF. DNA for the CDR3: TGTGCCAGCAGTTTTCACAGGGGGGCGACTAATGAAAAACTGTTTTTT.